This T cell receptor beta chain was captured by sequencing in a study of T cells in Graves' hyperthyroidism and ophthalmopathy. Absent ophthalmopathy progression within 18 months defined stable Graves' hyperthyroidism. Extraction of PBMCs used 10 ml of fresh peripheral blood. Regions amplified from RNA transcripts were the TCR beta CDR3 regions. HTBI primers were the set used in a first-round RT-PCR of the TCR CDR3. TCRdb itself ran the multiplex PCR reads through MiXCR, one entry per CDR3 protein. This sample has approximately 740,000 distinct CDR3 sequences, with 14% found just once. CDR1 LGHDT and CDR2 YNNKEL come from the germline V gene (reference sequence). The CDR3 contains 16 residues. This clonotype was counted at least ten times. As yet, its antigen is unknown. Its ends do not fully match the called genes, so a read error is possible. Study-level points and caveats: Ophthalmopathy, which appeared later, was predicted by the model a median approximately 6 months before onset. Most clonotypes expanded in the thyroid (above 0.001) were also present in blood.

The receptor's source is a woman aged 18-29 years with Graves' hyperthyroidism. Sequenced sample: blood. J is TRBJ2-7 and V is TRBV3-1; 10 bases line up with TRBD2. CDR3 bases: TGTGCCAGCAGTCAAGAACTAGCGGGATCCTCCTACGAGCAGTACTTC. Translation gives CASSQELAGSSYEQYF.